Below, 15 T cell receptor beta chains from the same sample are listed, as sequenced in a study of shared clonotypes between healthy human individuals. Produced via immunoSEQ multiplex PCR; TCRdb's table is partial and in-frame only. This table holds about 490,000 clones, roughly 80% found once. The sample comprised PBMCs. These receptors came from a woman in her forties in good health. Some clones in this sample may be carry-over from other donors' samples.

J is TRBJ1-2 and V is TRBV28; TRBD1 is a possible D gene (6 bases). CDR3 length equals 17 residues. Germline V lookup: CDR1 MDHEN, CDR2 SYDVKM. Trimming took off 6 bases at V and 1 base at J, with 21 bases between the two ends. CDR3 DNA sequence: TGTGCCAGCAGCCGACAGGACAGCTCCATGTTTAACTATGGCTACACCTTC. It specifies CASSRQDSSMFNYGYTF.

Details on this clone: Other DNA variants within this sample encode the same CDR3. This chain links TRBV29-1 with TRBJ2-3; no clear D. The V end lost 4 bases, the J end lost 2 bases, and 4 bases lay between the germline ends. The CDR3 length is 11 residues. Germline CDR1 is SQVTM and CDR2 is ANQGSEA. CDR3: CSVGDTDTQYF. The CDR3 DNA follows: TGCAGCGTTGGGGACACAGATACGCAGTATTTT.

This clone appeared a single time. The rearrangement uses TRBV7-9 and TRBJ2-4; D gene ambiguous. This CDR3 region has 15 residues. Trimming removed 0 bases at V and 7 bases at J, with 13 bases between. Per the germline V gene, CDR1 is SEHNR and CDR2 is FQNEAQ (reference sequence). CDR3 residues: CASSLAQYQRNIQYF. The CDR3 nucleotides are TGTGCCAGCAGCTTAGCTCAGTACCAAAGGAACATTCAGTACTTC.

This clone was seen a handful of times. This sequence joins TRBV4-1 and TRBJ2-5, with 12 bases that match TRBD2. The germline V gene has CDR1 MGHRA and CDR2 YSYEKL. Trimming cost V 3 bases and J 4 bases; bases outside gene matches: 9. The CDR3 covers 17 residues. This CDR3 reads CASSQPPTSGRGETQYF. CDR3 DNA: TGCGCCAGCAGCCAGCCCCCGACTAGCGGGAGAGGAGAGACCCAGTACTTC.

This clone was observed once. The chain links TRBV6-4 to TRBJ1-5, with D uncertain. Trimming left V 5 bases short and J 0 bases short, with 8 bases between. CDR3 length equals 14 residues. Per germline, CDR1 MRHNA and CDR2 SNTAGT. The CDR3 loop reads CASSPQISNQPQHF. The CDR3 DNA follows: TGTGCCAGCAGTCCCCAGATTAGCAATCAGCCCCAGCATTTT.

The CDR3 loop reads CASSERVAVLAKNIQYF. DNA of the CDR3: TGTGCCAGCAGTGAGAGGGTGGCGGTTCTAGCCAAAAACATTCAGTACTTC. The chain has TRBV2 and TRBJ2-4, with D maybe TRBD2 (5 bases). V lost 3 bases and J lost 0, with 15 bases in between. Germline CDR1 is SNHLY and CDR2 is FYNNEI. The CDR3 runs to 17 residues.

The CDR3 sequence: CASSSYRNTEAFF. Here the CDR3 DNA reads TGTGCCAGCAGCTCATACAGAAACACTGAAGCTTTCTTT. This rearrangement joins TRBV11-2 to TRBJ1-1; D remains ambiguous. The CDR3 contains 13 residues. V was pared by 4 bases and J by 2 bases, with 8 bases between. Germline V gene sequence: CDR1 SGHAT, CDR2 FQNNGV.

This clone was seen just once. A far larger clone is just one base off, so this is likely a read error. V and J are TRBV30 and TRBJ1-4; D not resolved. From germline, CDR1 is GTSNPN and CDR2 SVGIG (reference sequence). The CDR3 has 13 amino acids. The CDR3 here is CTWSLGFNEKLFF. Written as DNA, the CDR3 is TGTACCTGGAGTTTGGGATTTAATGAAAAACTGTTTTTT. The full variable domain, with the rest looked up from reference TRBV30 and TRBJ1-4, is SQTIHQWPATLVQPVGSPLSLECTVEGTSNPNLYWYRQAAGRGLQLLFYSVGIGQISSEVPQNLSASRPQDRQFILSSKKLLLSDSGFYLCTWSLGFNEKLFFGSGTQLSVL.

A word on this clone: A far larger clone lies a single base away; this is likely a read error. This CDR3 is also generated by other DNA sequences in the sample. The chain employs TRBV29-1 and TRBJ1-2; the D is unclear. Trimming removed 0 bases from V and 1 base from J, with 3 bases in between. The CDR3 contains 12 residues. Germline loops: CDR1 SQVTM, CDR2 ANQGSEA. The CDR3 DNA is TGCAGCGTTGAAGATCATAACTATGGCTACACCTTC. It yields the protein CSVEDHNYGYTF.

This chain joins TRBV5-6 and TRBJ1-2, with 10 nucleotides matching TRBD1. The V gene's germline CDR1 is SGHDT and CDR2 YYEEEE. The CDR3 is made up of 14 amino acids. V lost 5 bases to trimming and J lost 4 bases; unmatched junction nucleotides: 5. DNA for the CDR3: TGTGCCAGCAGTCGGGACAGGGGTAGCTATGGCTACACCTTC. It is translated as CASSRDRGSYGYTF.

To note about this clone: This sequence is one base from a far larger clone and is likely a read error. The chain uses TRBV10-2 and TRBJ2-7; D may be TRBD1 (5 bases). Germline lookup yields CDR1 WSHSY and CDR2 SAAADI. The CDR3 has 14 amino acids. V was shortened by 7 bases and J by 5 bases, with 18 bases between the two germline ends. CDR3: CASNGPGKSDEQYF. The CDR3 region has the DNA TGCGCCAGCAACGGACCAGGGAAATCGGACGAGCAGTACTTC.

This clone appeared once. The genes are TRBV28 and TRBJ2-2; D not resolved. Germline CDR1 reads MDHEN; CDR2 reads SYDVKM. CDR3 size: 14 residues. Trimming took off 10 bases at V and 0 bases at J, with 12 bases between the two ends. In DNA, the CDR3 is TGTGCCACCCCAAGCCCTTCGAACACCGGGGAGCTGTTTTTT. This gives the protein CATPSPSNTGELFF.

This clone was recorded once. Given a far larger clone just one base away, this is likely a sequencing read error. Other DNA sequences in this sample translate to the same CDR3. This chain uses TRBV7-9 with TRBJ2-7; no reliable D call. V was trimmed by 4 bases and J by 2 bases, leaving 9 bases between them. This CDR3 comprises 13 residues. Per germline, CDR1 SEHNR and CDR2 FQNEAQ (reference sequence). CDR3 sequence reads: CASSSRTPYEQYF. CDR3 DNA: TGTGCCAGCAGCTCCAGGACGCCCTACGAGCAGTACTTC. The full variable domain, with the rest looked up from reference TRBV7-9 and TRBJ2-7, is DTGVSQNPRHKITKRGQNVTFRCDPISEHNRLYWYRQTLGQGPEFLTYFQNEAQLEKSRLLSDRFSAERPKGSFSTLEIQRTEQGDSAMYLCASSSRTPYEQYFGPGTRLTVT.

A remark on this clone: It differs at one base from a far larger clone, so likely a read error. The chain uses TRBV7-3 and TRBJ1-3; D not certain. Deletions cut 5 bases from V and 0 bases from J, with 5 bases between. Per germline, CDR1 SGHTA and CDR2 FQGTGA. The CDR3 loop spans 13 amino acids. CDR3 in DNA: TGTGCCAGCAGCGGGAACTCTGGAAACACCATATATTTT. Amino acid sequence: CASSGNSGNTIYF.

In DNA, the CDR3 is TGTGCCAGCAGGAAGGGGACTAGCGGGAGTGAGGAGCAGTTCTTC. This encodes CASRKGTSGSEEQFF. This sequence joins TRBV2 and TRBJ2-1; 14 positions agree with TRBD2. The CDR3 is 15 residues long. The V gene's germline CDR1 is SNHLY and CDR2 FYNNEI. The V gene end was trimmed by 6 bases and the J gene end by 10 bases; junction bases not matched to a gene: 8. Based on the CDR3 plus reference TRBV2 and TRBJ2-1, the full variable domain is EPEVTQTPSHQVTQMGQEVILRCVPISNHLYFYWYRQILGQKVEFLVSFYNNEISEKSEIFDDQFSVERPDGSNFTLKIRSTKLEDSAMYFCASRKGTSGSEEQFFGPGTRLTVL.